This T cell receptor beta chain is drawn from a study of blood T cell repertoires in COVID-19. The overall study: Researchers got acute and convalescent COVID-19 samples from the United States, Italy and Spain. T cells, B-cell-depleted T cells, or PBMCs supplied cDNA or gDNA.

Enrolment of Seattle patients took place during active infection, and they were followed longitudinally. Authors' analysis steps: For nucleated cells, counts were estimated from reference gene primer amplification. Clones were read by immunoSEQ multiplex PCR, and TCRdb kept only the in-frame ones, dropping some. V, J and clone size derive from that table, while D and trimming were established from the DNA sequence. This table has 350,000 to 450,000 clones, roughly 86% appearing once. This clone was seen once. This TCR derives from a woman aged 55-70 years with COVID-19, enrolled during active disease. The sequencing sample was made of peripheral blood.

CDR3 protein: CASSLVVVPYEQYF. Written as DNA, the CDR3 is TGTGCCAGCAGCTTAGTAGTGGTACCCTACGAGCAGTACTTC. The genes are TRBV7-9 and TRBJ2-7; D call uncertain. CDR3 size: 14 residues. Per the germline V gene, CDR1 is SEHNR and CDR2 is FQNEAQ (reference sequence). The ends were cut back, 1 base at V and 2 bases at J, with 9 bases in the middle.